The 15 T cell receptor beta chains given below trace back to one sample, sequenced in a study of STAT3 mutations in large granular lymphocyte leukemia. Findings and limits, study-wide: Every T-cell large granular lymphocyte leukemia patient had at least one immunodominant TCR beta clonotype.

Using immunoSEQ multiplex PCR, the repertoire was profiled, and TCRdb retains in-frame clones only, with some absent. The profile shows fewer than 7,500 clones, about a third of them singletons. Their recognized antigens are unknown. The sequencing sample was made of peripheral blood mononuclear cells. All receptors come from a woman aged 40-49 years with T-cell large granular lymphocyte leukemia. Some clones in this sample may be carry-over from other donors' samples.

This clone was seen only a few times. The chain carries TRBV10-2 and TRBJ1-2; the match to TRBD1 covers 7 bases. Germline CDR1 WSHSY, CDR2 SAAADI. This CDR3 has 14 residues. The ends lost 3 bases at V and 8 bases at J; junction bases unmatched: 9. CDR3 DNA: TGCGCCAGCAGTGAAGGGGGCAGGGTGGAAGGCTACACCTTC. This gives the protein CASSEGGRVEGYTF.

The chain links TRBV7-2 to TRBJ1-1, with a weak D call TRBD1 (5 bases). Trimming left V 3 bases short and J 5 bases short, with 19 bases between. Germline V CDR1 and CDR2: SGHTA, FQGNSA. CDR3 length: 16 residues. The CDR3 coding sequence is TGTGCCAGCAGCTTTGGGAGACCGGGGGGTTATACTGAAGCTTTCTTT. It is translated as CASSFGRPGGYTEAFF. Full variable domain (remainder filled in from reference TRBV7-2 and TRBJ1-1): GAGVSQSPSNKVTEKGKDVELRCDPISGHTALYWYRQSLGQGLEFLIYFQGNSAPDKSGLPSDRFSAERTGGSVSTLTIQRTQQEDSAVYLCASSFGRPGGYTEAFFGQGTRLTVV.

The J gene is TRBJ1-5, the V gene TRBV6-5, with D hard to call. The CDR3 is 14 amino acids. Trimming took off 7 bases at V and 1 base at J, with 11 bases between the two ends. Germline-derived CDR1 and CDR2 are MNHEY and SVGAGI. The CDR3 region has the DNA TGTGCCAGCACCTCAGGAAGGAGCAATCAGCCCCAGCATTTT. This gives the protein CASTSGRSNQPQHF.

This clone was detected only a few times. The chain joins TRBV4-2 to TRBJ2-7; weak D call: TRBD2 (5 bases). This CDR3 is 18 amino acids long. Trimming removed 1 base at V and 0 bases at J, with 19 bases between. Germline V gives CDR1 LGHNA, CDR2 YNFKEQ. CDR3 nucleotides: TGTGCCAGCAGCCAAGGGGGTAACAGCGGAGCAGCCTCCTACGAGCAGTACTTC. Translation: CASSQGGNSGAASYEQYF.

The J gene is TRBJ1-4, the V gene TRBV5-6; TRBD1 matches 9 bases. The length of the CDR3 is 15 residues. Germline CDR1 and CDR2: SGHDT and YYEEEE. V lost 4 bases and J lost 8; bases outside the gene matches: 9. CDR3 residues: CASSALQGAGEKLFF. The DNA for the CDR3 is TGTGCCAGCAGCGCCCTACAGGGGGCCGGGGAAAAACTGTTTTTT.

The chain couples TRBV7-3 to TRBJ2-5; unclear D gene. Germline V gene lookup returns CDR1 SGHTA and CDR2 FQGTGA. Trimming took off 5 bases at V and 7 bases at J, with 11 bases between the two ends. The CDR3 totals 12 residues. CDR3 region: CASSLPFGTQYF. CDR3 in DNA: TGTGCCAGCAGCCTCCCTTTTGGGACCCAGTACTTC.

The chain couples TRBV7-9 to TRBJ2-3; 10 nucleotides agree with TRBD1. The CDR3 has 16 amino acids. Germline V gene sequence: CDR1 SEHNR, CDR2 FQNEAQ (reference sequence). The ends lost 6 bases at V and 2 bases at J; junction bases unmatched: 8. The chain's CDR3 is CASSPRGTGDTDTQYF. The CDR3 DNA reads TGTGCCAGCAGTCCACGCGGGACAGGGGACACAGATACGCAGTATTTT.

The rearrangement uses TRBV10-3 and TRBJ1-2, with D tentatively TRBD1 (6 bases). Trimming stripped 0 bases from V and 4 bases from J, with 15 bases between. Germline-derived CDR1 and CDR2 are ENHRY and SYGVKD. The CDR3 contains 16 residues. The DNA of the CDR3 is TGTGCCATCAGTGAGTCGGGGGCTCAATTAGGCTATGGCTACACCTTC. Its protein product is CAISESGAQLGYGYTF.

This clone was seen a few times. V usage is TRBV9 and J usage is TRBJ1-1; D possibly corresponds to TRBD1 (6 bases). The germline CDR1 and CDR2 sequences are SGDLS and YYNGEE. V was clipped by 0 bases and J by 4 bases, with 13 bases between them. The CDR3 spans 15 residues. The CDR3 nucleotides read TGTGCCAGCAGCGTAGGTGGAGGGGGAGGCACTGAAGCTTTCTTT. Residues: CASSVGGGGGTEAFF.

J is TRBJ1-2 and V is TRBV10-3; 7 bases map to TRBD1. From germline, CDR1 is ENHRY and CDR2 SYGVKD. With 5 bases clipped from V and 4 bases from J, the junction kept 10 bases outside the gene matches. The CDR3 has 15 residues. CDR3 DNA sequence: TGTGCCATCAGTAGTCGACAGGGCTCACGCTATGGCTACACCTTC. This gives the protein CAISSRQGSRYGYTF.

The table lists this clone with a few counts. V is TRBV5-6 and J is TRBJ1-6; 7 bases are shared with TRBD1. Looked up from germline, CDR1 is SGHDT and CDR2 is YYEEEE. The junction had 5 bases not matched to a gene; V was cut back by 4 bases and J by 7 bases. The CDR3 is made up of 14 amino acids. CDR3 bases: TGTGCCAGCAGCACCGACAGGGTAAATTCACCCCTCCACTTT. It specifies CASSTDRVNSPLHF.

This clone was seen only a few times. CDR3 coding DNA: TGTGCCAGCAGCAAAATCAAACAGAACACTGAAGCTTTCTTT. Its translation: CASSKIKQNTEAFF. The genes are TRBV9 and TRBJ1-1; D gene unclear. Trimming cost V 4 bases and J 1 base, with 11 bases left between them. Germline V gives CDR1 SGDLS, CDR2 YYNGEE. This CDR3 is 14 amino acids long.

This chain links TRBV25-1 with TRBJ2-7; D perhaps matches TRBD1 (6 bases). CDR3 length: 17 residues. Germline lookup yields CDR1 MGHDK and CDR2 SYGVNS. V dropped 3 bases and J dropped 2 bases, with 20 bases sitting between them. The CDR3 nucleotides are TGTGCCAGCAGTGACCATGGTCCGGGACACAGTACCTACGAGCAGTACTTC. This translates into CASSDHGPGHSTYEQYF.

The chain combines TRBV27 with TRBJ2-2; D gene uncertain. Trimming cost V 6 bases and J 4 bases, with 9 bases left between them. This CDR3 spans 13 amino acids. CDR1 is MNHEY and CDR2 is SMNVEV in the germline V gene (reference sequence). The CDR3 DNA is TGTGCCAGCAGCCAAGGATCCACCGGGGAGCTGTTTTTT. Residues: CASSQGSTGELFF.

V usage is TRBV9 and J usage is TRBJ2-7, with a tentative D call TRBD2 (5 bases). This CDR3 comprises 16 residues. Trimming removed 4 bases from V and 2 bases from J, with 19 bases in between. Germline V CDR1 and CDR2: SGDLS, YYNGEE. Written as DNA, the CDR3 is TGTGCCAGCAGCCCAACTGGGAGCTACCCTCCCTACGAGCAGTACTTC. It yields the protein CASSPTGSYPPYEQYF.